What follows describes a single T cell receptor beta chain. The data derive from a study of cytomegalovirus exposure and HLA in healthy donors. Trimming removed 5 bases from V and 6 bases from J, with 11 bases in between. CDR1 is MNHNS, CDR2 SASEGT, per germline. This CDR3 region has 13 residues. Primers for the PCR totalled 60 Vbeta and 13 Jbeta. The table came from immunoSEQ multiplex PCR; TCRdb's copy has only in-frame clones and leaves some out. This table has some 170,000 clones, 70% appearing once. The sequence was obtained from a man aged 18 to 29 in good health and CMV-seropositive. The sample comprised PBMCs. The rearrangement uses TRBV6-1 and TRBJ2-1, with D possibly being TRBD2 (5 bases). For the CDR3, the DNA is TGTGCCAGCAGTTCCACACGGGGCAATGAGCAGTTCTTC. Residues: CASSSTRGNEQFF.